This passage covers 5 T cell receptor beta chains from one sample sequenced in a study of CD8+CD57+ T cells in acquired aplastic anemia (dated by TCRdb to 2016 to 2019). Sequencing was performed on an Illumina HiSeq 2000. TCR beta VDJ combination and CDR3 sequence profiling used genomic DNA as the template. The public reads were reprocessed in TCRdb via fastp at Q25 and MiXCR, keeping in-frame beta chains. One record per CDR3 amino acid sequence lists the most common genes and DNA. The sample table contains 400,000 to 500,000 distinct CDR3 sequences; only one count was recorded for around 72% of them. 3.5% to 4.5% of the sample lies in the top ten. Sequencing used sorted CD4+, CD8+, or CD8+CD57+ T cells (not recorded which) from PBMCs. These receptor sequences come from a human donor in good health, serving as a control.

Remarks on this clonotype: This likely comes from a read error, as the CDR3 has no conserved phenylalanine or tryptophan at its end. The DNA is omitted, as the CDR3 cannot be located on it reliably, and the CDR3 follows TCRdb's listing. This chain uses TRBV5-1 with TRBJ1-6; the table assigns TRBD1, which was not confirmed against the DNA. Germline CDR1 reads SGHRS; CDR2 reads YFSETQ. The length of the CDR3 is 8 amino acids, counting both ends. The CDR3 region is CASSPGNS.

CDR3 residues: CSVAEGTGHGEQYF. In nucleotides, the CDR3 is TGCAGCGTTGCCGAAGGGACGGGACACGGCGAGCAGTACTTC. The rearrangement joins TRBV29-1 to TRBJ2-7; TRBD1 might be the D (6 bases). Germline assignment: CDR1 SQVTM and CDR2 ANQGSEA. V lost 4 bases and J 6 bases, leaving 19 bases between the germline ends. The CDR3 runs 14 residues.

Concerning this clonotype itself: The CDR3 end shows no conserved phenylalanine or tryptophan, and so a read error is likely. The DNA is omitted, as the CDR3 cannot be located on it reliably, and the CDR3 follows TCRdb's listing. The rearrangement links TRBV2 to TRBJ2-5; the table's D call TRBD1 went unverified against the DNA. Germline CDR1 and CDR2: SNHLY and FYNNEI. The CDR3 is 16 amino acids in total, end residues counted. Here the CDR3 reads CASLTGAVETPYILES.

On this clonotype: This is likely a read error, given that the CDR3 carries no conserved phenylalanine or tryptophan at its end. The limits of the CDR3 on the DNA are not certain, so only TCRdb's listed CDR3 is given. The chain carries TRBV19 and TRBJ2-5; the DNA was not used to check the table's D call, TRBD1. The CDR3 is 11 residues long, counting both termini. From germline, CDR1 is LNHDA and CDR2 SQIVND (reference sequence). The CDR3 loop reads CASSLDPFQGP.

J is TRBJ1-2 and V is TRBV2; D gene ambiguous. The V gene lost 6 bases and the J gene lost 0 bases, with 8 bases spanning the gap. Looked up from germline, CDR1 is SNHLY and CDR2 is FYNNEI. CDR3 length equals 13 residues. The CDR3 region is CASSLNTNYGYTF. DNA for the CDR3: TGTGCCAGCAGCCTAAATACTAACTATGGCTACACCTTC.